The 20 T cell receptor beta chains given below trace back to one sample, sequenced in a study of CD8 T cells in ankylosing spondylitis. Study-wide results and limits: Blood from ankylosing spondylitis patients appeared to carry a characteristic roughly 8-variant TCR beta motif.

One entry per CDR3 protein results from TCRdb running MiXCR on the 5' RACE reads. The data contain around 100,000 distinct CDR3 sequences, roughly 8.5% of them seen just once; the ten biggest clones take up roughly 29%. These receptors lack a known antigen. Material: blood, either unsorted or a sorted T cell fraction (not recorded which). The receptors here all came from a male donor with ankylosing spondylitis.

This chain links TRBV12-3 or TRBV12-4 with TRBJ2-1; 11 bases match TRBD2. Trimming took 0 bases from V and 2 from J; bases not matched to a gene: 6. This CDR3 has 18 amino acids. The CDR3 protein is CASSLAVLAGGAYNEQFF. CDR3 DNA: TGTGCCAGCAGTTTAGCGGTTCTAGCGGGAGGCGCCTACAATGAGCAGTTCTTC.

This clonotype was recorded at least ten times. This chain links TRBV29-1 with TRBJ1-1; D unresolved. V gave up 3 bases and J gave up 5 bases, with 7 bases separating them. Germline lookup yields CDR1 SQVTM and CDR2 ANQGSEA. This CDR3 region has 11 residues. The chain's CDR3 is CSVEFKTEAFF. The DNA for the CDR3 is TGCAGCGTTGAGTTCAAAACTGAAGCTTTCTTT.

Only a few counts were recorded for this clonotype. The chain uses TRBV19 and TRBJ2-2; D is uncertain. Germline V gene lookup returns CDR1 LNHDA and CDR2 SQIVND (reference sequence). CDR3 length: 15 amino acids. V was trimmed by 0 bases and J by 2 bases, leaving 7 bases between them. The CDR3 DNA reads TGTGCCAGTAGTATAGATTCCCAAAACACCGGGGAGCTGTTTTTT. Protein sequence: CASSIDSQNTGELFF.

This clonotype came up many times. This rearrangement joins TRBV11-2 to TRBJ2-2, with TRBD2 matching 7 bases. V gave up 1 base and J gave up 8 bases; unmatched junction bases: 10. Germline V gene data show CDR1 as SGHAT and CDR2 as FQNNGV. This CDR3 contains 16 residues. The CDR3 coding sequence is TGTGCCAGCAGCTTAGCCTCTTGGGAGGGCCTAGGGGAGCTGTTTTTT. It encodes CASSLASWEGLGELFF.

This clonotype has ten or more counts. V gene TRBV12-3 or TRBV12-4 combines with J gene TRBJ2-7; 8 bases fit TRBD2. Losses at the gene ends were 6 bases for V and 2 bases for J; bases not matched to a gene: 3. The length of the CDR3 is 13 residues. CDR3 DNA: TGTGCCAGCAGCAAGGGACTAGCCTACGAGCAGTACGTC. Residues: CASSKGLAYEQYV.

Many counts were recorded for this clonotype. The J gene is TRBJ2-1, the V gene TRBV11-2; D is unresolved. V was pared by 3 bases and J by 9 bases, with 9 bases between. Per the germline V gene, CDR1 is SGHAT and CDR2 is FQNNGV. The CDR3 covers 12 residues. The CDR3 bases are TGTGCCAGCAGCTTGGTAGCTTCTGAGCAGTTCTTC. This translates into CASSLVASEQFF.

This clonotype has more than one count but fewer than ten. The CDR3 bases are TGTGCCAGCAGCTCTAGTTTTTCGGGGGGCGAGACCCAGTACTTC. This encodes CASSSSFSGGETQYF. The chain uses TRBV7-2 and TRBJ2-5; D is possibly TRBD2 (7 bases). Germline CDR1 and CDR2: SGHTA and FQGNSA. Trimming left V 4 bases short and J 5 bases short, with 17 bases between. This CDR3 contains 15 residues.

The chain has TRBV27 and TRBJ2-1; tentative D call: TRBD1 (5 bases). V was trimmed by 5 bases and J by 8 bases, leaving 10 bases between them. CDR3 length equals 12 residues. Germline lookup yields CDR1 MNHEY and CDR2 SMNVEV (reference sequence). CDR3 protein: CASSHQGDEQFF. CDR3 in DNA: TGTGCCAGCAGTCATCAGGGCGATGAGCAGTTCTTC.

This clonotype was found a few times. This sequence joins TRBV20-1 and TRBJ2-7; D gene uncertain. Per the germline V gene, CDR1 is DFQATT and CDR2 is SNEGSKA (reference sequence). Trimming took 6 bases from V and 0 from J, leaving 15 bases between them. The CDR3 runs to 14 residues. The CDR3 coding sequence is TGCAGTGCCCGCCCGAAGTCGAGCTCCTACGAGCAGTACGTC. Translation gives CSARPKSSSYEQYV.

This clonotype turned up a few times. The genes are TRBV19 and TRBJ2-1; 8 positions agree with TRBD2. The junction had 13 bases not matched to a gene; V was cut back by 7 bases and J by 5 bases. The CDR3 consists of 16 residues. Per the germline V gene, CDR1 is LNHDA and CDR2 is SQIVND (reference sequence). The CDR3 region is CASTPSSGSYDNEQFF. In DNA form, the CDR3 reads TGTGCCAGTACCCCTTCCAGCGGGAGCTATGACAATGAGCAGTTCTTC. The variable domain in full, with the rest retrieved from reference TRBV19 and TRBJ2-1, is DGGITQSPKYLFRKEGQNVTLSCEQNLNHDAMYWYRQDPGQGLRLIYYSQIVNDFQKGDIAEGYSVSREKKESFPLTVTSAQKNPTAFYLCASTPSSGSYDNEQFFGPGTRLTVL.

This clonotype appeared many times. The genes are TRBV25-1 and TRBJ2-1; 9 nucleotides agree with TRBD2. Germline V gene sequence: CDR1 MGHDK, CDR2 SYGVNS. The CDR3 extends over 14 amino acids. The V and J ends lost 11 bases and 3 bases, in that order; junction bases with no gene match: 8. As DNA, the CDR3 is TGTGCCTCCAATAGCGGGAGTCACTACAATGAGCAGTTCTTC. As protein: CASNSGSHYNEQFF.

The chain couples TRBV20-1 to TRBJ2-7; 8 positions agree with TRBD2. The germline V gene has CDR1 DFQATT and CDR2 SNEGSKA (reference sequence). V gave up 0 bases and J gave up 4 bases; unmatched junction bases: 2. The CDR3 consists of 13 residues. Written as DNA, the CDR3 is TGCAGTGCTAGAGAGGCTAGCGGGTACGAGCAGTACGTC. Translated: CSAREASGYEQYV.

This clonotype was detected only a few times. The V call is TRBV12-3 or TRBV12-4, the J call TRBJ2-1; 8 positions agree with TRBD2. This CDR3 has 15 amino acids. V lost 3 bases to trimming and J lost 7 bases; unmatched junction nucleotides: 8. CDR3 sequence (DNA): TGTGCCAGCAGTTTTGTGCTAGCGGGCTTAAATGAGCAGTTCTTC. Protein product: CASSFVLAGLNEQFF.

DNA of the CDR3: TGTGCCTTCTACCCAACAGAGAACTACTATGGCTACACCTTC. It specifies CAFYPTENYYGYTF. The V call is TRBV30, the J call TRBJ1-2; D uncertain. V lost 7 bases and J 3 bases, leaving 18 bases between the germline ends. Looked up from germline, CDR1 is GTSNPN and CDR2 is SVGIG (reference sequence). This CDR3 spans 14 amino acids.

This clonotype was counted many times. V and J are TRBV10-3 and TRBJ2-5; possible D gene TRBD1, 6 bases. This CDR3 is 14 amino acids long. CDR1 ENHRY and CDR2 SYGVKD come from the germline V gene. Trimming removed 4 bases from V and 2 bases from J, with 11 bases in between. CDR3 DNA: TGTGCCATCAGTGGCCCTGGACAGCAAGAGACCCAGTACTTC. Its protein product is CAISGPGQQETQYF.

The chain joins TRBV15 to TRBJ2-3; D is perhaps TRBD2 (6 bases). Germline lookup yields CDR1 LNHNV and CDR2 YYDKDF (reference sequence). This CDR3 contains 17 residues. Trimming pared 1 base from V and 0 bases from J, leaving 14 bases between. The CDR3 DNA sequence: TGTGCCACCAGCAGAGGGGAGGACGGGGGTAGCACAGATACGCAGTATTTT. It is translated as CATSRGEDGGSTDTQYF.

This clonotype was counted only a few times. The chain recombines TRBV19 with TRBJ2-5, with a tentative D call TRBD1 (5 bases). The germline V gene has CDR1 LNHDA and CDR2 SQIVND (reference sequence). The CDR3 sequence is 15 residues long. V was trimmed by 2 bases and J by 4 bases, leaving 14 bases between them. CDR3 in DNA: TGTGCCAGTAGTATAAGTATTGGGGCAGCAGAGACCCAGTACTTC. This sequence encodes CASSISIGAAETQYF.

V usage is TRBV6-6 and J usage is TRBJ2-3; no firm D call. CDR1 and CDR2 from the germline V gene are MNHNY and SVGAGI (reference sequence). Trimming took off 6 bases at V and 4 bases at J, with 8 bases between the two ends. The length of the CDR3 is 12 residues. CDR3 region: CASSDFSDTQYF. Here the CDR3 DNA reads TGTGCCAGCAGCGACTTTTCAGATACGCAGTATTTT.

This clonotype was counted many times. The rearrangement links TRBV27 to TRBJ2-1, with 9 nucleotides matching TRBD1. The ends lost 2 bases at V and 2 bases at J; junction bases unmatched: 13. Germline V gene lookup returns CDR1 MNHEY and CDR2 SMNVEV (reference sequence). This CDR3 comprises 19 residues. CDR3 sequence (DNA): TGTGCCAGCAGTTTAATGGGGACAGGGTCTATTAGTCCCTACAATGAGCAGTTCTTC. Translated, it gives CASSLMGTGSISPYNEQFF.

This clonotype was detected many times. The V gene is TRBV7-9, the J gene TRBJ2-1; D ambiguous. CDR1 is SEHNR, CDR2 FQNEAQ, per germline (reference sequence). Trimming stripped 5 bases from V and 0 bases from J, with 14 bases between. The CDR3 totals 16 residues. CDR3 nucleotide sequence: TGTGCCAGCAGCCGAGAACCGGAGAGCTCCTACAATGAGCAGTTCTTC. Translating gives CASSREPESSYNEQFF.